This T cell receptor beta chain is drawn from a study of T cell repertoires in cytomegalovirus infection. The CDR3 consists of 13 residues. The V end lost 5 bases, the J end lost 4 bases, and 8 bases lay between the germline ends. Per germline, CDR1 KGHDR and CDR2 SFDVKD. Notes on this clonotype: The target antigen is unknown.

Using its own MiXCR run on the reads, TCRdb lists one record per CDR3 protein. Here the sample spans 70,000 to 95,000 distinct CDR3 sequences, roughly 29% being singletons. The input for sequencing was CD8+ T cells from cultured PBMCs, taken from culture after CMV antigen stimulation. This TCR derives from a human donor in good health (CMV status not recorded). Some clones in this sample may be carry-over from other donors' samples. The chain employs TRBV24-1 and TRBJ2-1; no clear D gene. This chain's CDR3 is CATSGFQYNEQFF. The CDR3 DNA reads TGTGCCACCAGTGGATTCCAGTACAATGAGCAGTTCTTC.